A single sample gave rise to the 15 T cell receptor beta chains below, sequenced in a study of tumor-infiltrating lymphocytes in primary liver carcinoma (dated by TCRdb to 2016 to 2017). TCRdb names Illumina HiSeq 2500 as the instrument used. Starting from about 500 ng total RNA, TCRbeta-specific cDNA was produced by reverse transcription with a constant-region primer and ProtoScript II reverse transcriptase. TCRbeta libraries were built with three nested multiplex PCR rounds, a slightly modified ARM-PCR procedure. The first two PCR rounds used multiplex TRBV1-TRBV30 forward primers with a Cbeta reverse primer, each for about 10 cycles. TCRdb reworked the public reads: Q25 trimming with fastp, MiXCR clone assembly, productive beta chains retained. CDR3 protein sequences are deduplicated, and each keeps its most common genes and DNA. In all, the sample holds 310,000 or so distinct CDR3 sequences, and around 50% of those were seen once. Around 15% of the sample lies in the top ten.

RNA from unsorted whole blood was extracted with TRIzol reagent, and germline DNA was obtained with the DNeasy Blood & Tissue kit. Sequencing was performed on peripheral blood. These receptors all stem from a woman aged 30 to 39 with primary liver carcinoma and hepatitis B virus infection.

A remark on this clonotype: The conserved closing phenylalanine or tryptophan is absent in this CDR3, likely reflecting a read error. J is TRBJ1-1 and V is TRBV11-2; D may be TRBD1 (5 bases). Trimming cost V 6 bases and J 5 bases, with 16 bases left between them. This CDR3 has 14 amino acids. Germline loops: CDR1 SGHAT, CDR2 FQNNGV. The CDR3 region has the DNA TGTGCCAGCAGTCCAACCGGGACGAAGACTGAAGCTTTCTCT. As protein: CASSPTGTKTEAFS.

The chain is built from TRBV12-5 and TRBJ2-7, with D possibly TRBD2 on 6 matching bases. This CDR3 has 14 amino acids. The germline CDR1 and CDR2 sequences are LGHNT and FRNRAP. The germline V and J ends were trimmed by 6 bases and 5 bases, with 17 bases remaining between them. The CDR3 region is CASGRDSWADEQYF. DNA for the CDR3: TGTGCTAGTGGCCGGGACTCCTGGGCCGACGAGCAGTACTTC.

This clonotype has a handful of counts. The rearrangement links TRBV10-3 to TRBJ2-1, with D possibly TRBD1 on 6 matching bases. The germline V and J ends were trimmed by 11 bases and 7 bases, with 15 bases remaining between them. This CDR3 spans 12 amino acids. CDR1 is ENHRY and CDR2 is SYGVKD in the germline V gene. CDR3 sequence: CASGMQGNEQFF. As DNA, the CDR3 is TGTGCCTCCGGTATGCAGGGGAATGAGCAGTTCTTC.

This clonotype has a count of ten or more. The CDR3 here is CASGPGPYEQYF. The CDR3 coding sequence is TGTGCCAGCGGTCCAGGGCCCTACGAGCAGTACTTC. The genes are TRBV11-3 and TRBJ2-7, with a weak D call TRBD1 (5 bases). The V end lost 8 bases, the J end lost 2 bases, and 10 bases lay between the germline ends. This CDR3 spans 12 amino acids. Germline loops: CDR1 SGHNT, CDR2 YENEEA.

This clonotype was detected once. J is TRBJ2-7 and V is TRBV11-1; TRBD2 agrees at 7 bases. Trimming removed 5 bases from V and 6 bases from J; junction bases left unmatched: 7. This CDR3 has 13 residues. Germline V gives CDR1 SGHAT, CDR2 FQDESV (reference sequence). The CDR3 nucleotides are TGTGCCAGCAGCCGACTAGCCACTTTCGAGCAGTACTTC. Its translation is CASSRLATFEQYF.

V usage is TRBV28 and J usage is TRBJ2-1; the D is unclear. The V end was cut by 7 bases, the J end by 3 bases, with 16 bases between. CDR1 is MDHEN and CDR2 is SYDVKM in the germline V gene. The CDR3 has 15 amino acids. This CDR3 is CASISLRSLYNEQFF. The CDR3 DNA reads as TGTGCCAGCATCAGTCTTCGCTCCCTCTACAATGAGCAGTTCTTC.

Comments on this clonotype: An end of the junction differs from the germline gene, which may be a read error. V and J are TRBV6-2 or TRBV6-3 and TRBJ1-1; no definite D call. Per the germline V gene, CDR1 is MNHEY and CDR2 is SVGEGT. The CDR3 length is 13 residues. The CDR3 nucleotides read TGTACCAGCTTGGAGAGACAGAACACTGAAGCTTTCTTT. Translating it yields CTSLERQNTEAFF.

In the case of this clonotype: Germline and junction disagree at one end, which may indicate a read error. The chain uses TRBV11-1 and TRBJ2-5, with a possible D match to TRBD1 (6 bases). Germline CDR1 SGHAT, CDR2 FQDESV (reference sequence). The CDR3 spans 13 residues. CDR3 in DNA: TGTGCCAGCGAGGGACGGGGACAAGAGATCCAGTACTTC. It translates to CASEGRGQEIQYF.

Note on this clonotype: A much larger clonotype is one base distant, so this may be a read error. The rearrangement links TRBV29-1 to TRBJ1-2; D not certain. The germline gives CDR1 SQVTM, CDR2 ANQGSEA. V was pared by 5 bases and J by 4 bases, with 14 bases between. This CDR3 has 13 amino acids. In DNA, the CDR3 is TGCAGCGTTCTCAAGGACGCGACCTATGGCTACACCTTC. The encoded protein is CSVLKDATYGYTF. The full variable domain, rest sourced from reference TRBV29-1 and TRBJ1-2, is SAVISQKPSRDICQRGTSLTIQCQVDSQVTMMFWYRQQPGQSLTLIATANQGSEATYESGFVIDKFPISRPNLTFSTLTVSNMSPEDSSIYLCSVLKDATYGYTFGSGTRLTVV.

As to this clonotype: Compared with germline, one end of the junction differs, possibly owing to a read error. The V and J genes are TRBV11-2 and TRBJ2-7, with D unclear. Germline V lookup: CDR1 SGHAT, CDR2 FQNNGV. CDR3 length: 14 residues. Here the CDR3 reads CANSFKTGLYEQYF. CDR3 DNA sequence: TGTGCCAACAGCTTTAAGACTGGCCTCTACGAGCAGTACTTC.

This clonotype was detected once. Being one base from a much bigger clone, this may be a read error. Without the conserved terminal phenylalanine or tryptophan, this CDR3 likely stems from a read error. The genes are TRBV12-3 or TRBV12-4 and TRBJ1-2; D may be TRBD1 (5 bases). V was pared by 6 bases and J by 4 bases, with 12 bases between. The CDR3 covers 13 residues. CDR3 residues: CASRRREGYGYTL. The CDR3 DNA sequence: TGTGCCAGCAGGCGCAGGGAGGGCTATGGCTACACCCTC.

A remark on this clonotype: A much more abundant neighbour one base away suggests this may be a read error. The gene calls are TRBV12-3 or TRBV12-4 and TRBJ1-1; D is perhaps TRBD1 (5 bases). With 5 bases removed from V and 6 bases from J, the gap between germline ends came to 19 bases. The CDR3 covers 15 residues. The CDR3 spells CASSPTGRGYSEAFF. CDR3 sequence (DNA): TGTGCCAGCAGTCCCACGGGACGGGGGTACTCTGAAGCTTTCTTT.

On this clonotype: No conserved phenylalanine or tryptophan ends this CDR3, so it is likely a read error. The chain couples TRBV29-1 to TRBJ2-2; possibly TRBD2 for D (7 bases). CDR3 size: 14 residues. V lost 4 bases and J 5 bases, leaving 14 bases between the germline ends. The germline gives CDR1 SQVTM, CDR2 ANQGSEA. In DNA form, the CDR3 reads TGCAGCGTTGGGGGGGGTACAGGGACCGGGGAGCTGTTTCTT. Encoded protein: CSVGGGTGTGELFL.

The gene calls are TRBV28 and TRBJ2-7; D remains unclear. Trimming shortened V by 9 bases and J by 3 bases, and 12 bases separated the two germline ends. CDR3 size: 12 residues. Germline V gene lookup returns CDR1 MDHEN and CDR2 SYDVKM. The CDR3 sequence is CASSPGYYEQYF. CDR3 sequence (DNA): TGTGCCAGTAGTCCCGGATACTACGAGCAGTACTTC.

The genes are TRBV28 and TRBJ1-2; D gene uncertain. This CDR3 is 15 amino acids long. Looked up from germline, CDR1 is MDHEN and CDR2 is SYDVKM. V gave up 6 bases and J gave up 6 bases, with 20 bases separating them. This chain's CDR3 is CASRTRAVRIHGYTF. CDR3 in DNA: TGTGCCAGCAGAACGAGGGCAGTTCGAATCCATGGCTACACCTTC.